This TCR beta chain was retrieved from a study of T-cell reconstitution after alpha-beta-depleted transplantation in children. Preparing the TCRbeta library involved the use of unique molecular identifiers. TCRdb itself ran the PCR reads through MiXCR, one entry per CDR3 protein. The sample gives 540,000 or so distinct CDR3 sequences, 23% of which show up once; around 14% is in the top ten. The CDR3 has 15 residues. Germline V gene lookup returns CDR1 MGHRA and CDR2 YSYEKL. V gave up 4 bases and J gave up 0 bases, with 12 bases separating them. This sample comprised PBMCs, mostly from graft donor cells, obtained 360 days after TCRalphabeta/CD19-depleted stem cell transplant. J is TRBJ1-2 and V is TRBV4-1, with D tentatively TRBD1 (5 bases). This TCR was recovered from a boy in the first two years of life who had a stem cell transplant for acute myeloid leukemia, so the T cells may come from the graft donor. Here the CDR3 reads CASSPRDGPNYGYTF. For the CDR3, the DNA is TGCGCCAGCAGCCCCCGGGACGGGCCTAACTATGGCTACACCTTC.